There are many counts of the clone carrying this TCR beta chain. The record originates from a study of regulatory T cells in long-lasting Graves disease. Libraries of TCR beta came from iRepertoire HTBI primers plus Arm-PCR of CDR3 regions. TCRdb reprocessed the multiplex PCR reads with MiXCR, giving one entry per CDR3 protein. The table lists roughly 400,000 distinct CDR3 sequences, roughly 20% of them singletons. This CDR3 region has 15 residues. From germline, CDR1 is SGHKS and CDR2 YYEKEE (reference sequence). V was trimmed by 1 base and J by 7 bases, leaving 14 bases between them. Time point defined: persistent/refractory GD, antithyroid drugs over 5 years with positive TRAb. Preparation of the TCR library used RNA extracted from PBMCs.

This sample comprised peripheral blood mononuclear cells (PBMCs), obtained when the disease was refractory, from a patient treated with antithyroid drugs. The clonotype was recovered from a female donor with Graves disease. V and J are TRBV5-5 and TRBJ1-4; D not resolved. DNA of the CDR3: TGTGCCAGCAGCTTGAGCCCCTGGGTGGGTGAAAAACTGTTTTTT. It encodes CASSLSPWVGEKLFF.